What follows are 30 T cell receptor beta chains derived from one specimen sequenced in a study of blood T cell repertoires in COVID-19. The method was immunoSEQ multiplex PCR; TCRdb's version includes in-frame clones alone and lacks a portion of them. The sample lists some 290,000 clones, approximately 90% seen once, with almost 4% in the top ten. The source material was PBMCs or T cells enriched from blood (not recorded which). Receptors originate from a woman under 40 who had been exposed to COVID-19.

This clone appeared once. V is TRBV5-4 and J is TRBJ1-5; TRBD1 agrees at 8 bases. The germline gives CDR1 SGHNT, CDR2 YYREEE (reference sequence). This CDR3 spans 15 amino acids. V shed 3 bases and J 5 bases; nucleotides not matched to a gene: 7. In nucleotides, the CDR3 is TGTGCCAGCAGCTATGACAGGGGCCCTCATCAGCCCCAGCATTTT. It is translated as CASSYDRGPHQPQHF.

V usage is TRBV18 and J usage is TRBJ2-1; weak D call: TRBD2 (5 bases). Trimming cost V 2 bases and J 8 bases, with 16 bases left between them. CDR3 length: 15 residues. Germline CDR1 reads KGHSH; CDR2 reads LQKENI. The CDR3 bases are TGTGCCAGCTCACCATTGGAGGCCCAGTTCGATGAGCAGTTCTTC. This encodes CASSPLEAQFDEQFF. Full variable domain (remainder filled in from reference TRBV18 and TRBJ2-1): NAGVMQNPRHLVRRRGQEARLRCSPMKGHSHVYWYRQLPEEGLKFMVYLQKENIIDESGMPKERFSAEFPKEGPSILRIQQVVRGDSAAYFCASSPLEAQFDEQFFGPGTRLTVL.

V is TRBV18 and J is TRBJ1-5, with a weak D call TRBD1 (6 bases). Germline V gene lookup returns CDR1 KGHSH and CDR2 LQKENI. V shed 6 bases and J shed 7 bases, with 13 bases lying between them. This CDR3 has 13 residues. The CDR3 region is CASSVGAEQPQHF. The CDR3 DNA is TGTGCCAGCTCGGTGGGGGCGGAACAGCCCCAGCATTTT.

The rearrangement joins TRBV7-9 to TRBJ2-1; 7 bases map to TRBD2. V shed 5 bases, J shed 0 bases, and the junction held 4 bases outside the gene matches. Per germline, CDR1 SEHNR and CDR2 FQNEAQ (reference sequence). This CDR3 region has 15 residues. The CDR3 DNA reads TGTGCCAGCAGCCCTAGCGGAGGCTCCTACAATGAGCAGTTCTTC. It is translated as CASSPSGGSYNEQFF.

The chain has TRBV5-8 and TRBJ1-5; D unresolved. This CDR3 is built from 18 residues. The ends were cut back, 1 base at V and 0 bases at J, with 17 bases in the middle. The germline CDR1 and CDR2 sequences are SGHTS and YDEGEE. CDR3 nucleotides: TGTGCCAGCAGCTTGCGGCGGAACCAAAAATATAGCAATCAGCCCCAGCATTTT. This codes for CASSLRRNQKYSNQPQHF. Full variable domain (remainder filled in from reference TRBV5-8 and TRBJ1-5): EAGVTQSPTHLIKTRGQQATLRCSPISGHTSVYWYQQALGLGLQFLLWYDEGEERNRGNFPPRFSGRQFPNYSSELNVNALELEDSALYLCASSLRRNQKYSNQPQHFGDGTRLSIL.

This clone was seen just once. The rearrangement joins TRBV12-3 or TRBV12-4 to TRBJ1-2; no reliable D call. This CDR3 is built from 11 residues. The V end was cut by 6 bases, the J end by 3 bases, with 5 bases between. For the CDR3, the DNA is TGTGCCAGCAGGCGATACTATGGCTACACCTTC. This sequence encodes CASRRYYGYTF.

The rearrangement links TRBV2 to TRBJ1-2; TRBD1 matches 7 bases. CDR1 and CDR2 from the germline V gene are SNHLY and FYNNEI. Trimming cost V 6 bases and J 0 bases; bases outside gene matches: 7. This CDR3 has 15 residues. The CDR3 here is CASRVDRAPNYGYTF. The CDR3 coding sequence is TGTGCCAGCAGGGTAGACAGGGCCCCTAACTATGGCTACACCTTC.

This rearrangement joins TRBV5-1 to TRBJ2-7; weak D call: TRBD1 (5 bases). Per germline, CDR1 SGHRS and CDR2 YFSETQ. V shed 0 bases and J shed 5 bases, with 12 bases lying between them. This CDR3 is 14 amino acids long. Here the CDR3 reads CASSLAREGHEQYF. The CDR3 DNA follows: TGCGCCAGCAGCTTGGCCAGGGAAGGGCACGAGCAGTACTTC.

J is TRBJ1-1 and V is TRBV29-1, with a tentative D call TRBD1 (6 bases). The CDR3 has 12 residues. V was cut by 7 bases and J by 0 bases, with 9 bases left in between. Germline-derived CDR1 and CDR2 are SQVTM and ANQGSEA. The CDR3 spells CSAGHLNTEAFF. Written as DNA, the CDR3 is TGCAGCGCGGGACATCTGAACACTGAAGCTTTCTTT.

This clone was seen just once. The V gene is TRBV7-9, the J gene TRBJ1-1; D is uncertain. CDR1 SEHNR and CDR2 FQNEAQ come from the germline V gene (reference sequence). The CDR3 length is 13 residues. Trimming pared 1 base from V and 4 bases from J, leaving 7 bases between. The CDR3 here is CASSLERGTEAFF. The DNA of the CDR3 is TGTGCCAGCAGCTTAGAGCGGGGCACTGAAGCTTTCTTT.

The V and J genes are TRBV27 and TRBJ2-6; TRBD1 agrees at 9 bases. Germline loops: CDR1 MNHEY, CDR2 SMNVEV (reference sequence). The trim removed 5 bases at V and 0 bases at J, leaving 8 bases unmatched. CDR3 size: 18 residues. The CDR3 here is CASSRPGQGFSGANVLTF. CDR3 nucleotides: TGTGCCAGCAGTCGCCCGGGACAGGGATTCTCTGGGGCCAACGTCCTGACTTTC.

This clone was recorded only once. This chain connects TRBV7-3 to TRBJ1-1, with 9 bases identical to TRBD1. CDR3 length equals 15 residues. Germline CDR1 is SGHTA and CDR2 is FQGTGA. V trimming: 5 bases; J trimming: 0 bases; junction bases outside the gene matches: 4. CDR3: CASSPTGGVNTEAFF. CDR3 sequence (DNA): TGTGCCAGCAGCCCTACAGGGGGCGTGAACACTGAAGCTTTCTTT.

About this clone itself: At the DNA level, this CDR3 is encoded by other sequences in the same sample as well. CDR3: CASSSGQGNYGYTF. In DNA, the CDR3 is TGTGCCAGCAGCTCGGGACAGGGTAACTATGGCTACACCTTC. This chain uses TRBV13 with TRBJ1-2, with 9 bases identical to TRBD1. Trimming cost V 4 bases and J 1 base; bases outside gene matches: 1. CDR3 length: 14 amino acids. Germline V gene lookup returns CDR1 PRHDT and CDR2 FYEKMQ (reference sequence).

The V gene is TRBV5-1, the J gene TRBJ2-3; 12 nucleotides line up with TRBD2. The germline gives CDR1 SGHRS, CDR2 YFSETQ. There are 17 residues in the CDR3. J lost 0 bases, V lost 2 bases, and 4 bases had no gene match. The CDR3 DNA sequence: TGCGCCAGCAGCTTCACTAGCGGGGGGATTAGCACAGATACGCAGTATTTT. Its protein is CASSFTSGGISTDTQYF.

Turning to this clone: Other DNA sequences in this specimen translate into the identical CDR3. The chain carries TRBV6-5 and TRBJ1-5; D uncertain. The V end lost 0 bases, the J end lost 1 base, and 7 bases lay between the germline ends. CDR1 and CDR2 (germline): MNHEY, SVGAGI. The CDR3 is 15 amino acids. DNA for the CDR3: TGTGCCAGCAGTTACTCGGGAGGGAGCAATCAGCCCCAGCATTTT. This codes for CASSYSGGSNQPQHF.

The chain couples TRBV30 to TRBJ1-4; 10 bases align to TRBD1. Trimming removed 4 bases from V and 8 bases from J; junction bases left unmatched: 7. The CDR3 covers 14 residues. Germline CDR1 is GTSNPN and CDR2 is SVGIG (reference sequence). The CDR3 DNA reads as TGTGCCTGGAAAAGACAGGGGGCGAAAGAAAAACTGTTTTTT. Its protein is CAWKRQGAKEKLFF.

V is TRBV30 and J is TRBJ1-2, with 8 bases fitting TRBD1. This CDR3 is built from 13 residues. Losses at the gene ends were 2 bases for V and 4 bases for J; bases not matched to a gene: 3. The germline V gene encodes CDR1 GTSNPN and CDR2 SVGIG (reference sequence). The CDR3 DNA reads TGTGCCTGGAGTCTGGGACAGGCCTATGGCTACACCTTC. Protein sequence: CAWSLGQAYGYTF.

The V call is TRBV3-1 (or the pseudogene TRBV3-2), the J call TRBJ2-3; 10 bases map to TRBD1. V trimming: 4 bases; J trimming: 10 bases; junction bases outside the gene matches: 14. The CDR3 spans 16 residues. Germline V CDR1 and CDR2: LGHDT, YNNKEL (reference sequence). The CDR3 sequence: CASSPQGQGEAPAQYF. CDR3 DNA sequence: TGTGCCAGCAGCCCACAAGGACAGGGGGAAGCTCCGGCGCAGTATTTT.

This sequence joins TRBV13 and TRBJ2-4; a weak D match, TRBD1 (7 bases). This CDR3 has 15 residues. V lost 0 bases to trimming and J lost 4 bases, with 10 bases between them. CDR1 and CDR2 (germline): PRHDT, FYEKMQ (reference sequence). The CDR3 here is CASSLGAGGKNIQYF. Here the CDR3 DNA reads TGTGCCAGCAGCTTAGGGGCAGGGGGGAAAAACATTCAGTACTTC.

This clone has just one count. The chain combines TRBV4-2 with TRBJ1-5; 7 bases match TRBD1. Germline lookup yields CDR1 LGHNA and CDR2 YNFKEQ. The CDR3 is made up of 17 amino acids. The V gene end was trimmed by 0 bases and the J gene end by 2 bases; junction bases not matched to a gene: 7. The CDR3 sequence: CASSQDQTGNGNQPQHF. The CDR3 region has the DNA TGTGCCAGCAGCCAAGACCAGACAGGGAACGGCAATCAGCCCCAGCATTTT.

This rearrangement joins TRBV10-3 to TRBJ1-1; 8 bases line up with TRBD1. The V and J ends lost 6 bases and 3 bases, in that order; junction bases with no gene match: 3. The CDR3 has 13 amino acids. CDR1 and CDR2 from the germline V gene are ENHRY and SYGVKD. DNA for the CDR3: TGTGCCATCAGCCACAGGGGGGACACTGAAGCTTTCTTT. Its protein is CAISHRGDTEAFF.

The chain has TRBV6-5 and TRBJ1-2; maybe TRBD1 (6 bases). CDR3 size: 14 residues. V lost 4 bases and J lost 11, with 20 bases in between. Germline lookup yields CDR1 MNHEY and CDR2 SVGAGI. CDR3 in DNA: TGTGCCAGCAGTTTTACTCGCATTAAGGGGGATTACACCTTC. It codes for CASSFTRIKGDYTF.

The chain combines TRBV4-3 with TRBJ1-6; TRBD1 matches 9 bases. Germline assignment: CDR1 LGHNA and CDR2 YSLEER. There are 16 residues in the CDR3. The ends lost 0 bases at V and 12 bases at J; junction bases unmatched: 9. The CDR3 here is CASSQDYGDREEPLHF. CDR3 DNA sequence: TGCGCCAGCAGCCAAGATTATGGGGACAGGGAAGAACCCCTCCACTTT.

V usage is TRBV30 and J usage is TRBJ1-6, with D tentatively TRBD1 (6 bases). With 3 bases removed from V and 3 bases from J, the gap between germline ends came to 9 bases. Germline V gene sequence: CDR1 GTSNPN, CDR2 SVGIG (reference sequence). CDR3 length: 14 residues. The CDR3 bases are TGTGCCTGGAGGGGGGCTTTCTATAATTCACCCCTCCACTTT. Translated, it gives CAWRGAFYNSPLHF.

This sequence joins TRBV4-1 and TRBJ1-1, with 7 nucleotides matching TRBD1. This CDR3 contains 14 residues. V lost 0 bases to trimming and J lost 7 bases; unmatched junction nucleotides: 5. From germline, CDR1 is MGHRA and CDR2 YSYEKL. CDR3 protein: CASSQDRTGLEAFF. Here the CDR3 DNA reads TGCGCCAGCAGCCAAGATAGGACAGGCCTTGAAGCTTTCTTT.

This chain connects TRBV27 to TRBJ1-1; D remains unclear. V lost 8 bases and J lost 0, with 13 bases in between. The germline V gene has CDR1 MNHEY and CDR2 SMNVEV (reference sequence). This CDR3 comprises 14 residues. The CDR3 region has the DNA TGTGCCAGCGGGTGGGCGGGGATGAACACTGAAGCTTTCTTT. It codes for CASGWAGMNTEAFF.

This clone has a handful of counts. V usage is TRBV4-1 and J usage is TRBJ2-7; 7 nucleotides agree with TRBD1. The CDR3 consists of 13 residues. Germline trimming cut 3 bases from V and 7 bases from J; bases unmatched to any gene: 6. Germline V gene sequence: CDR1 MGHRA, CDR2 YSYEKL. The chain's CDR3 is CASSQRGLQEQYF. CDR3 nucleotide sequence: TGCGCCAGCAGCCAGAGGGGGCTACAGGAGCAGTACTTC.

This clone has only a few counts. The chain is built from TRBV20-1 and TRBJ2-7; TRBD1 might be the D (5 bases). Trimming took 4 bases from V and 9 from J, leaving 10 bases between them. CDR3 size: 10 residues. Germline V gives CDR1 DFQATT, CDR2 SNEGSKA (reference sequence). The CDR3: CSAKGSGQYF. The CDR3 nucleotides are TGCAGTGCTAAGGGGTCCGGGCAGTACTTC.

The J gene is TRBJ1-4, the V gene TRBV5-1; maybe TRBD1 (6 bases). Germline V gives CDR1 SGHRS, CDR2 YFSETQ. Trimming pared 1 base from V and 5 bases from J, leaving 9 bases between. This CDR3 contains 14 residues. Here the CDR3 DNA reads TGCGCCAGCAGCTTGAGGACAGCGAATGAAAAACTGTTTTTT. Translating it yields CASSLRTANEKLFF.

This clone was counted a single time. This chain links TRBV11-2 with TRBJ2-2; TRBD1 matches at 8 bases. CDR1 is SGHAT, CDR2 FQNNGV, per germline. V lost 2 bases to trimming and J lost 4 bases; unmatched junction nucleotides: 12. The CDR3 loop spans 18 amino acids. CDR3 coding DNA: TGTGCCAGCAGCTTAATTTCCTTTCGGACAGGGTTCACCGGGGAGCTGTTTTTT. It specifies CASSLISFRTGFTGELFF.